The 30 T cell receptor beta chains below come from one sample, sequenced in a study of PD-L1 blockade in urothelial cancer. The repertoire was sequenced with immunoSEQ multiplex PCR; TCRdb's copy has only in-frame clones and lacks some. The table lists about 38,000 clones, over 70% of them singletons. This material consisted of PBMCs, taken around atezolizumab (anti-PD-L1) treatment. The receptors derive from a man in his 60s with urothelial cancer.

This clone appeared a single time. V and J are TRBV19 and TRBJ2-1, with 9 bases identical to TRBD2. The CDR3 length is 15 residues. J lost 9 bases, V lost 0 bases, and 6 bases had no gene match. Germline lookup yields CDR1 LNHDA and CDR2 SQIVND (reference sequence). CDR3 sequence (DNA): TGTGCCAGTAGTATAGATAGACTAGCGGACGGTGAGCAGTTCTTC. This encodes CASSIDRLADGEQFF.

V gene TRBV6-1 combines with J gene TRBJ1-2; possibly TRBD1 for D (5 bases). V lost 4 bases, J lost 1 base, and 10 bases lay in between. Germline V gives CDR1 MNHNS, CDR2 SASEGT. This CDR3 region has 14 residues. The CDR3 is CASSVTTDNYGYTF. CDR3 DNA sequence: TGTGCCAGCAGTGTGACGACAGATAACTATGGCTACACCTTC.

This chain joins TRBV5-1 and TRBJ2-3, with 7 bases that match TRBD1. This CDR3 has 16 residues. From germline, CDR1 is SGHRS and CDR2 YFSETQ. After removal of 0 bases from V and 0 bases from J, the junction contained 4 bases not matched to a gene. This CDR3 is CASSLGGQRSTDTQYF. The DNA for the CDR3 is TGCGCCAGCAGCTTGGGGGGACAGCGTAGCACAGATACGCAGTATTTT.

J is TRBJ2-3 and V is TRBV27; 9 nucleotides line up with TRBD2. J gave up 7 bases and V 5 bases, and 10 bases lay outside the gene matches. This CDR3 contains 15 residues. Germline V gene lookup returns CDR1 MNHEY and CDR2 SMNVEV (reference sequence). CDR3 loop: CASSETSGLGNTQYF. Written as DNA, the CDR3 is TGTGCCAGCAGTGAGACTAGCGGTCTTGGGAATACGCAGTATTTT.

This clone turned up a few times. J is TRBJ1-1 and V is TRBV28; D is ambiguous. The CDR3 has 11 residues. Germline V gene lookup returns CDR1 MDHEN and CDR2 SYDVKM. The V gene lost 3 bases and the J gene lost 10 bases, with 9 bases spanning the gap. The CDR3 sequence is CASSFGSRAFF. The CDR3 DNA is TGTGCCAGCAGTTTCGGGTCACGAGCTTTCTTT.

V is TRBV19 and J is TRBJ1-1; no clear D gene. V lost 5 bases to trimming and J lost 2 bases, with 9 bases between them. The CDR3 length is 13 residues. In germline, CDR1 is LNHDA, CDR2 SQIVND (reference sequence). The CDR3 DNA follows: TGTGCCAGTAGTGCCGACACAAACACTGAAGCTTTCTTT. Residues: CASSADTNTEAFF. The variable domain in full, with the rest retrieved from reference TRBV19 and TRBJ1-1, is DGGITQSPKYLFRKEGQNVTLSCEQNLNHDAMYWYRQDPGQGLRLIYYSQIVNDFQKGDIAEGYSVSREKKESFPLTVTSAQKNPTAFYLCASSADTNTEAFFGQGTRLTVV.

This clone was counted once. The chain uses TRBV4-3 and TRBJ2-2; perhaps TRBD1 as D (5 bases). Trimming took off 1 base at V and 0 bases at J, with 12 bases between the two ends. Per germline, CDR1 LGHNA and CDR2 YSLEER. This CDR3 region has 17 residues. The CDR3 region has the DNA TGCGCCAGCAGCCAAGGTGTCCCAGGGCCGAACACCGGGGAGCTGTTTTTT. Amino acids: CASSQGVPGPNTGELFF.

The chain joins TRBV4-2 to TRBJ1-1, with TRBD1 as a possible D gene (6 bases). This CDR3 comprises 15 residues. Between the trimmed V and J ends, which lost 1 base and 11 bases, there was a span of 20 bases. The V gene's germline CDR1 is LGHNA and CDR2 YNFKEQ. As DNA, the CDR3 is TGTGCCAGCAGCCAAGCCAACAGGGCCGAACTTCGGGCTTTCTTT. It is translated as CASSQANRAELRAFF.

The chain carries TRBV6-6 and TRBJ1-5; 7 bases match TRBD1. V lost 10 bases and J lost 7; bases outside the gene matches: 10. There are 13 residues in the CDR3. Germline CDR1 and CDR2: MNHNY and SVGAGI (reference sequence). CDR3 residues: CATQGTAGQPQHF. DNA of the CDR3: TGTGCCACCCAGGGGACAGCGGGCCAGCCCCAGCATTTT.

This rearrangement joins TRBV6-5 to TRBJ2-4; 8 bases agree with TRBD1. Germline CDR1 and CDR2: MNHEY and SVGAGI. This CDR3 comprises 12 residues. V was pared by 8 bases and J by 4 bases, with 1 base of the junction left unmatched. In DNA, the CDR3 is TGTGCCAGCGGGACAGGAAAAAACATTCAGTACTTC. Translation: CASGTGKNIQYF.

The J gene is TRBJ2-3, the V gene TRBV7-6; TRBD2 aligns across 10 bases. Germline V gene lookup returns CDR1 SGHVS and CDR2 FNYEAQ. The CDR3 sequence is 16 residues long. V lost 0 bases, J lost 5 bases, and 5 bases stayed unmatched. CDR3 sequence (DNA): TGTGCCAGCAGCTTAGCGGGTACTAGCGGGGTAGATACGCAGTATTTT. Amino acids: CASSLAGTSGVDTQYF.

This clone appeared a few times. This chain connects TRBV6-4 to TRBJ2-1; TRBD2 might be the D (5 bases). The germline V gene encodes CDR1 MRHNA and CDR2 SNTAGT. V was shortened by 3 bases and J by 12 bases, with 18 bases between the two germline ends. The CDR3 extends over 14 amino acids. The CDR3 protein is CASSEGIVGRRQFF. The CDR3 coding sequence is TGTGCCAGCAGTGAAGGGATTGTAGGGAGAAGGCAGTTCTTC.

The CDR3 DNA is TGTGCCAGCGACGGAGGGCAGCCCCAGCATTTT. Translating it yields CASDGGQPQHF. V is TRBV28 and J is TRBJ1-5; D call uncertain. CDR1 is MDHEN, CDR2 SYDVKM, per germline. The ends were cut back, 8 bases at V and 7 bases at J, with 9 bases in the middle. The length of the CDR3 is 11 residues. The full variable domain, its missing parts supplied by reference TRBV28 and TRBJ1-5, is DVKVTQSSRYLVKRTGEKVFLECVQDMDHENMFWYRQDPGLGLRLIYFSYDVKMKEKGDIPEGYSVSREKKERFSLILESASTNQTSMYLCASDGGQPQHFGDGTRLSIL.

This clone was observed a few times. The chain uses TRBV11-2 and TRBJ1-6; 7 positions match TRBD1. J was trimmed by 10 bases and V by 5 bases; bases with no gene match: 11. There are 15 residues in the CDR3. CDR1 and CDR2 from the germline V gene are SGHAT and FQNNGV. This CDR3 reads CASSPRDSLRSPLHF. CDR3 DNA: TGTGCCAGCAGCCCCCGGGACAGCTTGCGGTCACCCCTCCACTTT.

This clone appeared many times. The genes are TRBV11-2 and TRBJ2-2, with D possibly TRBD2 on 5 matching bases. Trimming stripped 0 bases from V and 7 bases from J, with 15 bases between. CDR3 size: 16 residues. CDR1 is SGHAT and CDR2 is FQNNGV in the germline V gene. CDR3 sequence: CASSLDVNGVVGELFF. As DNA, the CDR3 is TGTGCCAGCAGCTTAGATGTTAACGGGGTGGTCGGGGAGCTGTTTTTT.

The chain is built from TRBV4-3 and TRBJ1-4, with TRBD1 as a possible D gene (5 bases). V was clipped by 3 bases and J by 4 bases, with 15 bases between them. Germline V gives CDR1 LGHNA, CDR2 YSLEER. CDR3 length: 16 amino acids. The CDR3 coding sequence is TGCGCCAGCAGCCAGTCCCCGCTGGGACTTAATGAAAAACTGTTTTTT. Translation: CASSQSPLGLNEKLFF.

The V gene is TRBV5-8, the J gene TRBJ1-5; D is uncertain. With 0 bases removed from V and 15 bases from J, the gap between germline ends came to 13 bases. Germline-derived CDR1 and CDR2 are SGHTS and YDEGEE. The length of the CDR3 is 12 residues. CDR3 sequence: CASSLAGGSLHF. In DNA, the CDR3 is TGTGCCAGCAGCTTGGCCGGCGGGTCGCTGCATTTT.

The chain recombines TRBV10-1 with TRBJ2-3; 10 bases are shared with TRBD2. Germline V gives CDR1 WNHNN, CDR2 SYGVQD (reference sequence). The junction had 3 bases not matched to a gene; V was cut back by 4 bases and J by 8 bases. The CDR3 consists of 13 residues. The CDR3 sequence: CASSGTSGGTQYF. The CDR3 bases are TGCGCCAGCAGTGGGACTAGCGGAGGTACGCAGTATTTT.

The chain joins TRBV7-9 to TRBJ2-7; D might be TRBD1 (6 bases). V was shortened by 4 bases and J by 5 bases, with 18 bases between the two germline ends. This CDR3 contains 15 residues. CDR1 is SEHNR, CDR2 FQNEAQ, per germline (reference sequence). CDR3 amino acids: CASSSPLHRADEQYF. The CDR3 region has the DNA TGTGCCAGCAGCTCCCCATTACACAGGGCCGACGAGCAGTACTTC.

This chain connects TRBV6-1 to TRBJ1-6; 8 bases are shared with TRBD1. CDR3 length: 15 residues. V dropped 8 bases and J dropped 5; count of bases not matched to a gene: 8. Looked up from germline, CDR1 is MNHNS and CDR2 is SASEGT. The CDR3 reads CASSLNRGNNSPLHF. DNA of the CDR3: TGTGCCAGCTCGCTAAACAGGGGGAATAATTCACCCCTCCACTTT.

The V and J genes are TRBV7-2 and TRBJ1-2; D is ambiguous. Germline-derived CDR1 and CDR2 are SGHTA and FQGNSA. The CDR3 covers 12 residues. V was pared by 3 bases and J by 4 bases, with 6 bases between. This CDR3 reads CASSFGGYGYTF. DNA of the CDR3: TGTGCCAGCAGCTTCGGCGGCTATGGCTACACCTTC.

The chain is built from TRBV10-2 and TRBJ2-7; 10 nucleotides agree with TRBD2. This CDR3 contains 16 residues. CDR1 and CDR2 (germline): WSHSY, SAAADI. V trimming: 3 bases; J trimming: 4 bases; junction bases outside the gene matches: 9. Here the CDR3 DNA reads TGCGCCAGCAGTGACGCCCTAGCGGGAGTGGGGTACGAGCAGTACTTC. Translation: CASSDALAGVGYEQYF.

The gene calls are TRBV9 and TRBJ2-1, with a weak D call TRBD1 (6 bases). The CDR3 is 15 residues long. The V end lost 0 bases, the J end lost 7 bases, and 14 bases lay between the germline ends. Germline CDR1 is SGDLS and CDR2 is YYNGEE. The CDR3 DNA is TGTGCCAGCAGCGTAGAGGGACACCCGGAGAATGAGCAGTTCTTC. Its translation is CASSVEGHPENEQFF.

DNA for the CDR3: TGTGCCAGCAGCTCCCGGGACAACAATTCACCCCTCCACTTT. This gives the protein CASSSRDNNSPLHF. The V call is TRBV13, the J call TRBJ1-6; possibly TRBD1 for D (6 bases). CDR3 length equals 14 residues. CDR1 is PRHDT, CDR2 FYEKMQ, per germline (reference sequence). Trimming took 4 bases from V and 7 from J, leaving 11 bases between them.

The genes are TRBV6-6 and TRBJ2-1, with 7 nucleotides matching TRBD2. With 11 bases clipped from V and 8 bases from J, the junction kept 12 bases outside the gene matches. Germline values: CDR1 MNHNY, CDR2 SVGAGI (reference sequence). CDR3 length: 13 residues. In nucleotides, the CDR3 is TGTGCCGCCCGGGGGGAGGCATCTTATGAGCAGTTCTTC. Translation: CAARGEASYEQFF.

The V call is TRBV15, the J call TRBJ2-7; TRBD1 agrees at 7 bases. The CDR3 length is 13 residues. Germline V gene data show CDR1 as LNHNV and CDR2 as YYDKDF (reference sequence). V shed 6 bases and J 1 base; nucleotides not matched to a gene: 3. Here the CDR3 reads CATRQGPSYEQYF. DNA of the CDR3: TGTGCCACCAGACAGGGGCCATCCTACGAGCAGTACTTC.

J is TRBJ2-7 and V is TRBV9; a weak D match, TRBD1 (5 bases). The V gene's germline CDR1 is SGDLS and CDR2 YYNGEE. This CDR3 contains 13 residues. V gave up 3 bases and J gave up 7 bases, with 14 bases separating them. The CDR3: CASSATQGWEQYF. The CDR3 DNA reads TGTGCCAGCAGCGCAACTCAGGGTTGGGAGCAGTACTTC. Full variable domain (remainder filled in from reference TRBV9 and TRBJ2-7): DSGVTQTPKHLITATGQRVTLRCSPRSGDLSVYWYQQSLDQGLQFLIQYYNGEERAKGNILERFSAQQFPDLHSELNLSSLELGDSALYFCASSATQGWEQYFGPGTRLTVT.

V usage is TRBV6-1 and J usage is TRBJ2-5; 7 nucleotides line up with TRBD2. The V segment lost 0 bases and the J segment 4 bases; nucleotides outside the gene matches: 5. Per the germline V gene, CDR1 is MNHNS and CDR2 is SASEGT. The CDR3 has 15 amino acids. CDR3 sequence (DNA): TGTGCCAGCAGTGAAGCTTGGACTAGAGGAGAGACCCAGTACTTC. Translated: CASSEAWTRGETQYF.

This CDR3 is CAIRTGANTEAFF. The CDR3 DNA sequence: TGTGCCATCCGGACAGGTGCTAACACTGAAGCTTTCTTT. The rearrangement uses TRBV28 and TRBJ1-1, with 7 bases fitting TRBD1. Per the germline V gene, CDR1 is MDHEN and CDR2 is SYDVKM. With V trimmed by 10 bases and J by 2 bases, 7 bases remained unmatched. The CDR3 totals 13 residues.

This chain joins TRBV5-6 and TRBJ2-7, with TRBD1 identical over 8 bases. In germline, CDR1 is SGHDT, CDR2 YYEEEE. J gave up 0 bases and V 4 bases, and 6 bases lay outside the gene matches. The CDR3 runs to 15 residues. The CDR3 reads CASSLPQGASYEQYF. CDR3 nucleotides: TGTGCCAGCAGCCTGCCCCAGGGGGCCTCCTACGAGCAGTACTTC.